This T cell receptor (beta chain) comes out of a study of OX40 agonist ivuxolimab in advanced cancers. Whole-study results and caveats: Certain nonresponders additionally had low normalized T-cell clonal expansion. There were, on average, more expanded clones in CD8+ T cells than in CD4+.

The CDR3 extends over 14 amino acids. Germline V gene sequence: CDR1 SEHNR, CDR2 FQNEAQ (reference sequence). With 5 bases clipped from V and 3 bases from J, the junction kept 7 bases outside the gene matches. In the case of this clone: Its specificity is not known.

Using immunoSEQ multiplex PCR, the repertoire was profiled, and TCRdb retains in-frame clones only, with some absent. The sample lists tens of thousands of clones, 85% occurring once. The sequence derives from an adult with an advanced solid tumor such as melanoma, head and neck, liver or kidney cancer. This material consisted of CD4+ or CD8+ T cells sorted from blood, taken in a trial of the OX40 agonist ivuxolimab. The J gene is TRBJ2-7, the V gene TRBV7-9; 7 positions match TRBD1. The CDR3 sequence is CASSETGVVYEQYF. DNA for the CDR3: TGTGCCAGCAGCGAAACAGGGGTGGTCTACGAGCAGTACTTC.